This T cell receptor (beta chain) came from a study of T cell responses to AZD1222 COVID-19 vaccine. Assay: immunoSEQ multiplex PCR; the TCRdb copy retains only in-frame clones and omits some. This sample has approximately 130,000 clones, with 80% to 90% found just once. Regarding this clone: A junction end diverges from the germline sequence, so it may reflect a read error.

This TCR was recovered from an adult in good health. The sequenced sample was peripheral blood, obtained on day 0 of AZD1222 vaccination.

The CDR3 region is CASSITGLAGARGTDTQYF. The CDR3 DNA follows: TGTGCCAGTAGTATAACCGGACTAGCGGGAGCCCGGGGCACGGATACGCAGTATTTT. This chain connects TRBV19 to TRBJ2-3; 13 bases match TRBD2. Looked up from germline, CDR1 is LNHDA and CDR2 is SQIVND (reference sequence). This CDR3 is 19 amino acids long.